This entry lists 5 T cell receptor beta chains sequenced from one sample in a study of shared clonotypes between healthy human individuals. Clones were read by immunoSEQ multiplex PCR, and TCRdb kept only the in-frame ones, dropping some. The sample lists 2 million to 2.5 million clones, 85% to 95% seen once, with about 0.37% in the top ten. Source material: naive CD4+ T cells from PBMCs. Subset specified: CD45RA+ positively selected. The receptors were sampled from a man younger than 35 in good health. Some clones in this sample may be carry-over from other donors' samples.

V is TRBV7-9 and J is TRBJ2-1, with TRBD1 as a possible D gene (5 bases). The CDR3 runs 13 residues. Looked up from germline, CDR1 is SEHNR and CDR2 is FQNEAQ (reference sequence). Trimming stripped 5 bases from V and 5 bases from J, with 10 bases between. The CDR3 loop reads CASSPPGNNEQFF. CDR3 DNA: TGTGCCAGCAGCCCCCCAGGGAACAATGAGCAGTTCTTC.

This sequence joins TRBV27 and TRBJ2-5, with D possibly TRBD1 on 6 matching bases. The V gene lost 4 bases and the J gene lost 4 bases, with 16 bases spanning the gap. From germline, CDR1 is MNHEY and CDR2 SMNVEV (reference sequence). The CDR3 runs 15 residues. Here the CDR3 reads CASSSGERILETQYF. The CDR3 nucleotides are TGTGCCAGCAGTTCAGGGGAGAGGATATTAGAGACCCAGTACTTC.

On this clone: This specimen includes other DNA sequences encoding the same CDR3. This chain links TRBV4-3 with TRBJ2-3; no clear D gene. This CDR3 is built from 14 residues. V lost 0 bases and J 1 base, leaving 5 bases between the germline ends. Looked up from germline, CDR1 is LGHNA and CDR2 is YSLEER. CDR3 nucleotide sequence: TGCGCCAGCAGCCAAGATGCCGGCACAGATACGCAGTATTTT. The encoded protein is CASSQDAGTDTQYF.

The V gene is TRBV7-9, the J gene TRBJ1-1, with 10 bases identical to TRBD1. CDR3 length: 13 residues. Germline V gene lookup returns CDR1 SEHNR and CDR2 FQNEAQ (reference sequence). The V gene end was trimmed by 5 bases and the J gene end by 8 bases; junction bases not matched to a gene: 5. For the CDR3, the DNA is TGTGCCAGCAGCCAGGACAGGGGGGTCGAAGCTTTCTTT. Translation gives CASSQDRGVEAFF.

This clone was recorded at least ten times. Germline is not matched at one junction end, which may reflect a read error. This chain joins TRBV27 and TRBJ2-7, with a tentative D call TRBD2 (5 bases). The CDR3 sequence is 15 residues long. Germline V gene lookup returns CDR1 MNHEY and CDR2 SMNVEV (reference sequence). The CDR3 DNA is TGTGCCAGCAGTCTATCAGGAGGAGTAGGCTACGAGCAGTACTTC. It codes for CASSLSGGVGYEQYF.